These 13 T cell receptor beta chains share one sample of origin, sequenced in a study of cytomegalovirus exposure and HLA in healthy donors. PCR was performed using 60 Vbeta and 13 Jbeta primers. The repertoire was sequenced with immunoSEQ multiplex PCR; TCRdb's copy has only in-frame clones and lacks some. This table lists 200,000 to 250,000 clones. The sample consisted of PBMCs. The receptor source for this set is a girl aged 2-10 years in good health and CMV-seropositive.

This sequence joins TRBV4-1 and TRBJ1-5; no clear D gene. Germline V gene data show CDR1 as MGHRA and CDR2 as YSYEKL. CDR3 length equals 14 residues. The germline V and J ends were trimmed by 0 bases and 7 bases, with 10 bases remaining between them. The CDR3, as DNA: TGCGCCAGCAGCCAAGAAGGCACGGGGCAGCCCCAGCATTTT. Protein product: CASSQEGTGQPQHF.

J is TRBJ2-7 and V is TRBV30; 11 bases agree with TRBD2. CDR3 length: 14 residues. CDR1 GTSNPN and CDR2 SVGIG come from the germline V gene (reference sequence). V lost 6 bases to trimming and J lost 4 bases; unmatched junction nucleotides: 8. CDR3 nucleotide sequence: TGTGCCTGTGGACTAGCGGGCGCTCATTACGAGCAGTACTTC. Amino acids: CACGLAGAHYEQYF.

The chain uses TRBV28 and TRBJ1-2, with D possibly being TRBD1 (6 bases). The V and J ends lost 4 bases and 3 bases respectively, with 9 bases between them. This CDR3 is 13 amino acids long. CDR1 is MDHEN, CDR2 SYDVKM, per germline. CDR3 protein: CASSSTGYYGYTF. As DNA, the CDR3 is TGTGCCAGCAGTTCGACAGGTTACTATGGCTACACCTTC.

The chain has TRBV7-7 and TRBJ2-5; 8 bases align to TRBD2. The CDR3 has 15 residues. Per germline, CDR1 SSHAT and CDR2 FNYEAQ (reference sequence). J lost 1 base, V lost 1 base, and 2 bases had no gene match. The CDR3 DNA sequence: TGTGCCAGCAGCTTAGGTCGGGAGGGCCAAGAGACCCAGTACTTC. Its protein product is CASSLGREGQETQYF.

A note on this clone: Other DNA sequences in the same sample also yield this CDR3. This sequence joins TRBV29-1 and TRBJ1-1; tentatively, D is TRBD1 (5 bases). The CDR3 is made up of 12 amino acids. The V end lost 4 bases, the J end lost 2 bases, and 8 bases lay between the germline ends. Germline V gene sequence: CDR1 SQVTM, CDR2 ANQGSEA. In DNA, the CDR3 is TGCAGCGTTGTAAGGGGTAACACTGAAGCTTTCTTT. Its protein product is CSVVRGNTEAFF.

The rearrangement joins TRBV5-5 to TRBJ1-1; D unclear. The CDR3 consists of 15 residues. Germline values: CDR1 SGHKS, CDR2 YYEKEE (reference sequence). Trimming cost V 2 bases and J 0 bases, with 11 bases left between them. The CDR3 is CASSLLQIMNTEAFF. CDR3 bases: TGTGCCAGCAGCTTATTACAGATCATGAACACTGAAGCTTTCTTT. The full variable domain, its missing parts supplied by reference TRBV5-5 and TRBJ1-1, is DAGVTQSPTHLIKTRGQQVTLRCSPISGHKSVSWYQQVLGQGPQFIFQYYEKEERGRGNFPDRFSARQFPNYSSELNVNALLLGDSALYLCASSLLQIMNTEAFFGQGTRLTVV.

V usage is TRBV7-2 and J usage is TRBJ2-7; a weak D match, TRBD2 (6 bases). This CDR3 contains 16 residues. V lost 5 bases to trimming and J lost 1 base, with 18 bases between them. The germline CDR1 and CDR2 sequences are SGHTA and FQGNSA. DNA for the CDR3: TGTGCCAGCAGCCCAAAGACCGGGACTCAGTCCTACGAGCAGTACTTC. Translated, it gives CASSPKTGTQSYEQYF.

The V call is TRBV28, the J call TRBJ1-5; the match to TRBD1 covers 10 bases. The CDR3 contains 16 residues. V lost 3 bases and J lost 3; bases outside the gene matches: 5. Germline V gene data show CDR1 as MDHEN and CDR2 as SYDVKM. The CDR3 region is CASSLGTGADNQPQHF. The CDR3, as DNA: TGTGCCAGCAGTTTGGGGACAGGGGCCGACAATCAGCCCCAGCATTTT. Full variable domain (outside the CDR3, taken from reference TRBV28 and TRBJ1-5): DVKVTQSSRYLVKRTGEKVFLECVQDMDHENMFWYRQDPGLGLRLIYFSYDVKMKEKGDIPEGYSVSREKKERFSLILESASTNQTSMYLCASSLGTGADNQPQHFGDGTRLSIL.

The rearrangement joins TRBV5-1 to TRBJ2-3; D remains ambiguous. From germline, CDR1 is SGHRS and CDR2 YFSETQ. This CDR3 has 13 amino acids. Between the trimmed V and J ends, which lost 3 bases and 6 bases, there was a span of 11 bases. CDR3 coding DNA: TGCGCCAGCAGCTCGTACACGTCCGATACGCAGTATTTT. This sequence encodes CASSSYTSDTQYF.

The CDR3 coding sequence is TGCGCCAGCTCTAGGCCTCAAGAGACCCAGTACTTC. This encodes CASSRPQETQYF. The chain couples TRBV5-1 to TRBJ2-5; D gene unclear. CDR3 size: 12 residues. The V gene lost 7 bases and the J gene lost 2 bases, with 9 bases spanning the gap. Germline V CDR1 and CDR2: SGHRS, YFSETQ.

The chain uses TRBV5-1 and TRBJ1-2, with 8 positions matching TRBD1. Germline CDR1 is SGHRS and CDR2 is YFSETQ. J was trimmed by 4 bases and V by 3 bases; bases with no gene match: 5. There are 14 residues in the CDR3. The CDR3 region has the DNA TGCGCCAGCAGCTCCGGACAGGGAGGCTATGGCTACACCTTC. This gives the protein CASSSGQGGYGYTF.

The chain employs TRBV27 and TRBJ2-3; 12 bases are a match to TRBD2. The V segment lost 2 bases and the J segment 0 bases; nucleotides outside the gene matches: 3. Germline CDR1 reads MNHEY; CDR2 reads SMNVEV (reference sequence). This CDR3 has 17 residues. CDR3: CASSLRLAGVSTDTQYF. CDR3 DNA sequence: TGTGCCAGCAGTTTAAGACTAGCGGGAGTTAGCACAGATACGCAGTATTTT.

The V gene is TRBV7-2, the J gene TRBJ2-1; D is possibly TRBD2 (6 bases). Germline V gene sequence: CDR1 SGHTA, CDR2 FQGNSA. This CDR3 has 15 residues. V lost 6 bases, J lost 1 base, and 13 bases lay in between. Here the CDR3 reads CASRTRLGSYNEQFF. For the CDR3, the DNA is TGTGCCAGCAGAACCCGACTAGGTTCCTACAATGAGCAGTTCTTC.